The rows below give T cell receptor beta chains drawn from one sample of a study of Ad26.COV2.S vaccination and SARS-CoV-2 variants. Here immunoSEQ multiplex PCR was the method, and the copy in TCRdb shows in-frame clones only, minus some. This sample has approximately 140,000 clones, with roughly 88% found just once. The sequencing used peripheral blood, collected after recovery from COVID-19. Source of these receptors: a human donor who had recovered from COVID-19. The CDR3 runs from the conserved cysteine through the conserved F or W. D genes are given only for firm matches. Expanded clones are given a class, and other clones once, few, many or no size at all.

D: NA; V: TRBV28; size: NA; J: TRBJ1-1; CDR3: CASSPQGAGDTEAFF; DNA: TGTGCCAGCAGTCCCCAGGGCGCCGGAGACACTGAAGCTTTCTTT
D: NA; V: TRBV11-3; size: NA; J: TRBJ2-1; CDR3: CASSSRGPYYNEQFF; DNA: TGTGCCAGCAGCTCGCGGGGGCCGTACTACAATGAGCAGTTCTTC
D: NA; V: TRBV28; size: NA; J: TRBJ1-1; CDR3: CASSLLTSAEAFF; DNA: TGTGCCAGCAGTTTGTTGACTTCCGCTGAAGCTTTCTTT
D: NA; V: TRBV5-4; size: NA; J: TRBJ1-2; CDR3: CASSFGQNYGYTF; DNA: TGTGCCAGCAGCTTCGGTCAGAACTATGGCTACACCTTC
D: NA; V: TRBV5-4; size: NA; J: TRBJ2-7; CDR3: CASSLQGYEQYF; DNA: TGTGCCAGCAGCCTACAGGGTTACGAGCAGTACTTC
D: TRBD1; V: TRBV11-2; size: NA; J: TRBJ1-3; CDR3: CASSLKTGTGNTIYF; DNA: TGTGCCAGCAGCTTAAAGACAGGGACTGGAAACACCATATATTTT
D: TRBD2; V: TRBV7-2; size: NA; J: TRBJ2-2; CDR3: CASSWGLAGGDGELFF; DNA: TGTGCCAGCAGCTGGGGACTAGCGGGCGGGGACGGGGAGCTGTTTTTT
D: TRBD2; V: TRBV9; size: NA; J: TRBJ2-1; CDR3: CASSVVGGGPRNEQFF; DNA: TGTGCCAGCAGCGTAGTAGGCGGGGGGCCTAGAAATGAGCAGTTCTTC
D: TRBD2; V: TRBV10-3; size: NA; J: TRBJ2-1; CDR3: CAISEGPSGGQEQFF; DNA: TGTGCCATCAGTGAGGGCCCTAGCGGGGGACAAGAGCAGTTCTTC
D: NA; V: TRBV3-1/TRBV3-2; size: NA; J: TRBJ2-7; CDR3: CASSQGTILSYEQYF; DNA: TGTGCCAGCAGCCAAGGGACTATCCTCTCCTACGAGCAGTACTTC
D: TRBD2; V: TRBV11-2; size: NA; J: TRBJ2-2; CDR3: CASRSGPIGLAGGRELFF; DNA: TGTGCCAGCAGATCGGGGCCCATCGGGCTAGCGGGGGGGCGGGAGCTGTTTTTT
D: TRBD2; V: TRBV28; size: NA; J: TRBJ2-1; CDR3: CASSTPQLAGGHNEQFF; DNA: TGTGCCAGCAGTACCCCTCAGCTAGCGGGGGGCCACAATGAGCAGTTCTTC
D: NA; V: TRBV7-2; size: once; J: TRBJ1-4; CDR3: CASSLERGEKLFF; DNA: TGTGCCAGCAGCTTAGAGCGGGGCGAAAAACTGTTTTTT
D: TRBD1; V: TRBV11-2; size: NA; J: TRBJ2-7; CDR3: CASKRQGFNEQYF; DNA: TGTGCCAGCAAAAGACAGGGGTTCAACGAGCAGTACTTC
D: NA; V: TRBV5-1; size: NA; J: TRBJ2-7; CDR3: CASSLVGNEQYF; DNA: TGCGCCAGCAGCTTGGTCGGGAACGAGCAGTACTTC
D: NA; V: TRBV30; size: NA; J: TRBJ2-7; CDR3: CAWADIYEQYF; DNA: TGTGCCTGGGCGGACATCTACGAGCAGTACTTC
D: NA; V: TRBV28; size: once; J: TRBJ1-3; CDR3: CASSPKTAAGNTIYF; DNA: TGTGCCAGCAGCCCGAAGACAGCCGCTGGAAACACCATATATTTT